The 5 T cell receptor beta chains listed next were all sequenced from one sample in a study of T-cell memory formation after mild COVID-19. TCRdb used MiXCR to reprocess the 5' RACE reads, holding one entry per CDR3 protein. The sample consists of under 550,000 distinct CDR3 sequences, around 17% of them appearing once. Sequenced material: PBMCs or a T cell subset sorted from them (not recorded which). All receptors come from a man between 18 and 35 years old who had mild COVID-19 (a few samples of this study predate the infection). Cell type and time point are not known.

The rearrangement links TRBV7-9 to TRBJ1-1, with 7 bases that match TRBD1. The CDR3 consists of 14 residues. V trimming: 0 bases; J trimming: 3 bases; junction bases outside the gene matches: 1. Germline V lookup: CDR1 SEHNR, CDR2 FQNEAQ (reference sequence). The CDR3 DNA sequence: TGTGCCAGCAGCTTAGCGAGGGGGCACACTGAAGCTTTCTTT. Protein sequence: CASSLARGHTEAFF.

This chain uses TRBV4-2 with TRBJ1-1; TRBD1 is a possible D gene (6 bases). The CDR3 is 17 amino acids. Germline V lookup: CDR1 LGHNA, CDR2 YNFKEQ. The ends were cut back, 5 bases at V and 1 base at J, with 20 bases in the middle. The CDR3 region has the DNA TGTGCCAGCAGCAAAACAGGGTCGGGGCGGGAGAACACTGAAGCTTTCTTT. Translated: CASSKTGSGRENTEAFF.

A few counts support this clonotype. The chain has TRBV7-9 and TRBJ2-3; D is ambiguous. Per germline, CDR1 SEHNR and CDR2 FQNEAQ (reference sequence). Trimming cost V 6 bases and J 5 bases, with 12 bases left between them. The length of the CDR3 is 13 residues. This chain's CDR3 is CASSSEVGDTQYF. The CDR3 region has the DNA TGTGCCAGCAGTTCAGAGGTCGGAGATACGCAGTATTTT. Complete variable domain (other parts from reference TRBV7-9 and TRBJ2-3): DTGVSQNPRHKITKRGQNVTFRCDPISEHNRLYWYRQTLGQGPEFLTYFQNEAQLEKSRLLSDRFSAERPKGSFSTLEIQRTEQGDSAMYLCASSSEVGDTQYFGPGTRLTVL.

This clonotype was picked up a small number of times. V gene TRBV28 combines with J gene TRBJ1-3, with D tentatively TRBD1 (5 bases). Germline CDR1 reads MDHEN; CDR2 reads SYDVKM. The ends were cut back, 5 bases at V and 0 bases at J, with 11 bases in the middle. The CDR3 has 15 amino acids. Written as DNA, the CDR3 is TGTGCCAGCAGTCGGGGGAGGGGCTCTGGAAACACCATATATTTT. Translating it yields CASSRGRGSGNTIYF.

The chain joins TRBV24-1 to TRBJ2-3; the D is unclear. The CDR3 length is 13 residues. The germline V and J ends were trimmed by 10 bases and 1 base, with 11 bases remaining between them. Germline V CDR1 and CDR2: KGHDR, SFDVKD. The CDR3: CATAARGTDTQYF. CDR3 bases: TGTGCCACGGCAGCGCGCGGCACAGATACGCAGTATTTT.